Following are 11 T cell receptor beta chains from one sample sequenced in a study of control samples from healthy donors and cancer patients. The table came from immunoSEQ multiplex PCR; TCRdb's copy has only in-frame clones and leaves some out. The top ten clones hold 4.1% of a sample with 150,000 to 200,000 clones, approximately 92% of them seen once. Sequenced sample: blood. These receptors originate from a woman in her sixties in good health.

The chain couples TRBV7-2 to TRBJ2-5; D remains unclear. The V end was cut by 3 bases, the J end by 5 bases, with 4 bases between. This CDR3 has 11 amino acids. In germline, CDR1 is SGHTA, CDR2 FQGNSA. CDR3 sequence: CASSFGETQYF. CDR3 bases: TGTGCCAGCAGCTTCGGGGAGACCCAGTACTTC. The whole variable domain, filled in from reference TRBV7-2 and TRBJ2-5, reads GAGVSQSPSNKVTEKGKDVELRCDPISGHTALYWYRQSLGQGLEFLIYFQGNSAPDKSGLPSDRFSAERTGGSVSTLTIQRTQQEDSAVYLCASSFGETQYFGPGTRLLVL.

The chain employs TRBV5-6 and TRBJ2-2; 8 nucleotides align to TRBD1. The CDR3 covers 16 residues. With 3 bases clipped from V and 6 bases from J, the junction kept 10 bases outside the gene matches. Germline V gene data show CDR1 as SGHDT and CDR2 as YYEEEE. The CDR3 DNA is TGTGCCAGCAGCTGGACAGGGAACTTATGGGCCGGGGAGCTGTTTTTT. Protein product: CASSWTGNLWAGELFF.

The chain links TRBV7-2 to TRBJ1-2; no clear D gene. Germline lookup yields CDR1 SGHTA and CDR2 FQGNSA. The CDR3 has 12 amino acids. V shed 4 bases and J shed 9 bases, with 12 bases lying between them. CDR3 DNA sequence: TGTGCCAGCAGCTCCTCGCGAGAACGCTACACCTTC. This gives the protein CASSSSRERYTF.

This sequence joins TRBV7-2 and TRBJ1-2; the D gene is possibly TRBD1 (5 bases). CDR3 length equals 13 residues. The ends were cut back, 6 bases at V and 3 bases at J, with 11 bases in the middle. Germline values: CDR1 SGHTA, CDR2 FQGNSA. CDR3 DNA: TGTGCCAGCAGACCCGACAGATACTATGGCTACACCTTC. This encodes CASRPDRYYGYTF. Supplemented by reference TRBV7-2 and TRBJ1-2, the full variable domain reads GAGVSQSPSNKVTEKGKDVELRCDPISGHTALYWYRQSLGQGLEFLIYFQGNSAPDKSGLPSDRFSAERTGGSVSTLTIQRTQQEDSAVYLCASRPDRYYGYTFGSGTRLTVV.

The CDR3 DNA sequence: TGTGCCAGCAGCGTAGACGGTTGGACACTTGAGCAGTACTTC. Translation gives CASSVDGWTLEQYF. The rearrangement uses TRBV9 and TRBJ2-7; tentatively, D is TRBD1 (5 bases). The CDR3 totals 14 residues. V was pared by 0 bases and J by 7 bases, with 14 bases between. Germline V gives CDR1 SGDLS, CDR2 YYNGEE.

The gene calls are TRBV18 and TRBJ1-6; 8 positions match TRBD1. The V segment lost 0 bases and the J segment 5 bases; nucleotides outside the gene matches: 0. The CDR3 has 15 amino acids. The germline gives CDR1 KGHSH, CDR2 LQKENI. CDR3 protein: CASSPPTGDNSPLHF. As DNA, the CDR3 is TGTGCCAGCTCACCACCGACAGGGGATAATTCACCCCTCCACTTT. Looking up the rest from reference TRBV18 and TRBJ1-6 gives the full variable domain: NAGVMQNPRHLVRRRGQEARLRCSPMKGHSHVYWYRQLPEEGLKFMVYLQKENIIDESGMPKERFSAEFPKEGPSILRIQQVVRGDSAAYFCASSPPTGDNSPLHFGNGTRLTVT.

CDR3 sequence reads: CASIDQRTGRNYGYTF. CDR3 DNA sequence: TGTGCCAGTATCGATCAGAGGACAGGGAGAAACTATGGCTACACCTTC. The chain recombines TRBV19 with TRBJ1-2, with TRBD1 identical over 8 bases. The CDR3 length is 16 residues. Trimming at V came to 7 bases and at J to 2 bases, leaving 12 bases not matched to a gene. CDR1 and CDR2 (germline): LNHDA, SQIVND (reference sequence).

V is TRBV15 and J is TRBJ1-4; TRBD1 might be the D (5 bases). With 0 bases removed from V and 3 bases from J, the gap between germline ends came to 14 bases. The germline CDR1 and CDR2 sequences are LNHNV and YYDKDF (reference sequence). This CDR3 region has 17 residues. In DNA form, the CDR3 reads TGTGCCACCAGCAGAGAAAGTGGGGGGTGGTCTAATGAAAAACTGTTTTTT. This sequence encodes CATSRESGGWSNEKLFF.

This chain links TRBV19 with TRBJ1-1; 9 bases match TRBD1. This CDR3 is built from 15 residues. Germline V CDR1 and CDR2: LNHDA, SQIVND (reference sequence). V was clipped by 6 bases and J by 4 bases; unmatched bases: 9. Written as DNA, the CDR3 is TGTGCCAGTAGAGGGACAGGGAAGGATAGCACTGAAGCTTTCTTT. Residues: CASRGTGKDSTEAFF.

The chain joins TRBV18 to TRBJ2-5, with D possibly called TRBD1 or TRBD2 (6 bases each). Germline V gene sequence: CDR1 KGHSH, CDR2 LQKENI. The CDR3 has 14 residues. Trimming cost V 6 bases and J 4 bases, with 15 bases left between them. For the CDR3, the DNA is TGTGCCAGCTCCCGGCGAGGGGGGTTAGAGACCCAGTACTTC. Amino acids: CASSRRGGLETQYF.

This clone was seen a handful of times. The chain is built from TRBV6-5 and TRBJ1-1; D gene uncertain. The V end was cut by 2 bases, the J end by 4 bases, with 14 bases between. Germline CDR1 MNHEY, CDR2 SVGAGI. The CDR3 has 15 residues. The CDR3 protein is CASSYGTSPGTEAFF. The CDR3 nucleotides are TGTGCCAGCAGTTACGGCACATCTCCTGGCACTGAAGCTTTCTTT.